A single sample is the source of the 4 T cell receptor beta chains below, sequenced in a study of graft-versus-host responses after intestinal transplantation. Method: immunoSEQ multiplex PCR; TCRdb's copy keeps in-frame clones and lacks some. The data contain approximately 78,000 clones, around 86% of them singletons. Their antigen targets remain unknown. The specimen was unstimulated CD8+ T cells sorted from spleen or lymph node cells, collected before transplant. The receptor set was obtained from a human donor who was the organ donor for an intestinal transplant.

This clone was seen only once. This chain's CDR3 is CASSPRRQGGAAGNTIYF. For the CDR3, the DNA is TGTGCCAGCTCACCACGGCGGCAGGGAGGCGCTGCTGGAAACACCATATATTTT. The V gene is TRBV18, the J gene TRBJ1-3; tentatively, D is TRBD1 (5 bases). This CDR3 is 18 amino acids long. Germline CDR1 reads KGHSH; CDR2 reads LQKENI. The ends were cut back, 1 base at V and 2 bases at J, with 18 bases in the middle.

The V call is TRBV5-5, the J call TRBJ1-1; D is possibly TRBD1 (6 bases). CDR3 size: 14 residues. Germline V gene lookup returns CDR1 SGHKS and CDR2 YYEKEE (reference sequence). V was shortened by 0 bases and J by 4 bases, with 10 bases between the two germline ends. In DNA, the CDR3 is TGTGCCAGCAGCTTGGGGGGGGCGGGCACTGAAGCTTTCTTT. Residues: CASSLGGAGTEAFF.

V usage is TRBV6-4 and J usage is TRBJ2-2; the D is unclear. Germline CDR1 and CDR2: MRHNA and SNTAGT. V gave up 0 bases and J gave up 4 bases, with 3 bases separating them. The CDR3 runs 13 residues. The CDR3 DNA follows: TGTGCCAGCAGTGACTCAGGCACCGGGGAGCTGTTTTTT. It translates to CASSDSGTGELFF.

In its sample, this clone was seen a few times. The V call is TRBV5-6, the J call TRBJ2-7; 8 nucleotides match TRBD2. The germline V gene has CDR1 SGHDT and CDR2 YYEEEE. V trimming: 3 bases; J trimming: 3 bases; junction bases outside the gene matches: 14. This CDR3 is 17 amino acids long. CDR3 loop: CASSSPGPSGGIYEQYF. The CDR3 DNA reads TGTGCCAGCAGCTCGCCGGGGCCCAGCGGGGGAATCTACGAGCAGTACTTC.